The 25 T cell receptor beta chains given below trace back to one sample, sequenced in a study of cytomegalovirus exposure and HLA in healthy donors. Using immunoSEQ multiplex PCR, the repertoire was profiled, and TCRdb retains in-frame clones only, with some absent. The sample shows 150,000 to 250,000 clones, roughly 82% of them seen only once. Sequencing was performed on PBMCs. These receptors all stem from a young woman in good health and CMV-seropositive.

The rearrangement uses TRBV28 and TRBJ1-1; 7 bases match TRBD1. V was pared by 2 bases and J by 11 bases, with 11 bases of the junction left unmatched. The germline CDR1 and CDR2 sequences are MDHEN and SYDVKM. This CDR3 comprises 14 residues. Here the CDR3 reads CASSLPGTAKVAFF. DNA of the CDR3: TGTGCCAGCAGTTTACCCGGGACAGCTAAAGTCGCTTTCTTT.

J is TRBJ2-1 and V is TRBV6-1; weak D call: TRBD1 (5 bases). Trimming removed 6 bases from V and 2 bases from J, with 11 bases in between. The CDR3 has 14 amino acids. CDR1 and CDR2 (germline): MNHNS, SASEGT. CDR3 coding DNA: TGTGCCAGCAGGAGAAGGGGCACCTACAATGAGCAGTTCTTC. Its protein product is CASRRRGTYNEQFF.

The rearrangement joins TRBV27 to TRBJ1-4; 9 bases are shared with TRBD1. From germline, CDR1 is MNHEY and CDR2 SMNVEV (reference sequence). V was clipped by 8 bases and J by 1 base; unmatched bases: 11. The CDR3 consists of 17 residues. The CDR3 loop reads CASCRGQGIVTNEKLFF. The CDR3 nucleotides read TGTGCCAGCTGCAGAGGACAGGGGATAGTAACTAATGAAAAACTGTTTTTT.

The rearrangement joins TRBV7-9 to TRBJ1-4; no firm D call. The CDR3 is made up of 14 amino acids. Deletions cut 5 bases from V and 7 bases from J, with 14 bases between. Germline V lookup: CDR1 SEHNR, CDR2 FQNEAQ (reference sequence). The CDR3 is CASSVTGGREKLFF. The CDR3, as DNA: TGTGCCAGCAGCGTTACCGGTGGGCGTGAAAAACTGTTTTTT.

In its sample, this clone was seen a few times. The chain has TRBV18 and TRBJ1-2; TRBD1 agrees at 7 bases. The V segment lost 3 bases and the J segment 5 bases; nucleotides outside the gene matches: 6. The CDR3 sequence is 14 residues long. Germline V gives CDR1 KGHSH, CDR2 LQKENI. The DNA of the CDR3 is TGTGCCAGCTCACCTGCAGGGGGAAGTTATGGCTACACCTTC. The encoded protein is CASSPAGGSYGYTF.

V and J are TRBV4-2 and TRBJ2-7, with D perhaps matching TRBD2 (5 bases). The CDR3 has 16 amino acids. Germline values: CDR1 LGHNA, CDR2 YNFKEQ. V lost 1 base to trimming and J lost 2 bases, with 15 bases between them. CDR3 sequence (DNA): TGTGCCAGCAGCCAAGCAGTAACGGGAATCACCTACGAGCAGTACTTC. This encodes CASSQAVTGITYEQYF.

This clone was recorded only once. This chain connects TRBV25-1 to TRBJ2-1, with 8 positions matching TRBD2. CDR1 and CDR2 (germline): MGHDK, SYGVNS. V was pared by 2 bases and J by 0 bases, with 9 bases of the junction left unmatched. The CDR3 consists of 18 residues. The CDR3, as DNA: TGTGCCAGCAGTGAAGTTGGTAGCGGGAAAAGCTCCTACAATGAGCAGTTCTTC. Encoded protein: CASSEVGSGKSSYNEQFF.

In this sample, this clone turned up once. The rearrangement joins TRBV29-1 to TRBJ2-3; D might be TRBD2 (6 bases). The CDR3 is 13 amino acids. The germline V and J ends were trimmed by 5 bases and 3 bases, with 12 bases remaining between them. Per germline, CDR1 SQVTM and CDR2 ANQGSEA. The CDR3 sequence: CSVRWEVTDTQYF. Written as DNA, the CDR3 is TGCAGCGTTCGGTGGGAGGTAACAGATACGCAGTATTTT.

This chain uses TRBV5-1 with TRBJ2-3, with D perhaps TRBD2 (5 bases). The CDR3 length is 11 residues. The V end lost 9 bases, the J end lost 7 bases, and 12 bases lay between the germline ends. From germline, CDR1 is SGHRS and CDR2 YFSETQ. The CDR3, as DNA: TGCGCCATCAGAGGGAGTTATACGCAGTATTTT. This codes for CAIRGSYTQYF.

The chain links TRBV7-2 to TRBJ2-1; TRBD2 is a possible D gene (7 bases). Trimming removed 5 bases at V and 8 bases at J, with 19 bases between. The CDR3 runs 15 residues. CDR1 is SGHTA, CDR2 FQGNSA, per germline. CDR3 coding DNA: TGTGCCAGCAGCCCTCAAACAGGGAGGGGCGATGAGCAGTTCTTC. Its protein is CASSPQTGRGDEQFF.

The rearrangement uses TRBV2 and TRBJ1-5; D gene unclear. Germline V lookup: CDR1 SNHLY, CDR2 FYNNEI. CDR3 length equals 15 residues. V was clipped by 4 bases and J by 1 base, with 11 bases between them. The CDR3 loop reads CASSVRERSNQPQHF. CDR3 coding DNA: TGTGCCAGCAGTGTGAGGGAAAGGAGCAATCAGCCCCAGCATTTT.

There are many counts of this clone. This chain's CDR3 is CSVEDPLGGGGEAFF. CDR3 coding DNA: TGCAGCGTTGAAGATCCCTTGGGGGGAGGGGGTGAAGCTTTCTTT. The genes are TRBV29-1 and TRBJ1-1; tentative D call: TRBD1 (6 bases). The CDR3 is 15 residues long. V lost 0 bases and J lost 7, with 18 bases in between. Germline values: CDR1 SQVTM, CDR2 ANQGSEA.

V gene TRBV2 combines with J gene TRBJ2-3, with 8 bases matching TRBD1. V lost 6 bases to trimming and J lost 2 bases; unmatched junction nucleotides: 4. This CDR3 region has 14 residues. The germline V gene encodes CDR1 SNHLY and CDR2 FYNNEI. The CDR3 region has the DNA TGTGCCAGCAGGGCACAGGGGGTCACAGATACGCAGTATTTT. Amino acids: CASRAQGVTDTQYF.

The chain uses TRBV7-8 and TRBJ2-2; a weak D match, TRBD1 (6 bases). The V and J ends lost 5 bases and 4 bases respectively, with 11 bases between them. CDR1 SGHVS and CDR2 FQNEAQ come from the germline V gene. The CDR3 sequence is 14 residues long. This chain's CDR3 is CASSTQGSTGELFF. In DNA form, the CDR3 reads TGTGCCAGCAGCACACAGGGATCCACCGGGGAGCTGTTTTTT. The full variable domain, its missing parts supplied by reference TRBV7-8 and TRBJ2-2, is GAGVSQSPRYKVAKRGQDVALRCDPISGHVSLFWYQQALGQGPEFLTYFQNEAQLDKSGLPSDRFFAERPEGSVSTLKIQRTQQEDSAVYLCASSTQGSTGELFFGEGSRLTVL.

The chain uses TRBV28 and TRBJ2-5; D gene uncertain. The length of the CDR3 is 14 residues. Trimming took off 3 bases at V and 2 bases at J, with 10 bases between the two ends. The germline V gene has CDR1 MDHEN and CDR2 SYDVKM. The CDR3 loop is CASSLGNEQETQYF. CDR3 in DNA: TGTGCCAGCAGTTTGGGCAACGAACAAGAGACCCAGTACTTC.

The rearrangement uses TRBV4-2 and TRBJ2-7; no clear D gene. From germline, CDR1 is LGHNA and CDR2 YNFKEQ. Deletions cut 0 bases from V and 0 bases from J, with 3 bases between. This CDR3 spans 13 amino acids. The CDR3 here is CASSQDHSYEQYF. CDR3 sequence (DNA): TGTGCCAGCAGCCAAGATCACTCCTACGAGCAGTACTTC.

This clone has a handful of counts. The CDR3 DNA reads TGTGCCATCAGTGGGACAGGGTATAATGAAAAACTGTTTTTT. Protein product: CAISGTGYNEKLFF. V gene TRBV10-3 combines with J gene TRBJ1-4; the match to TRBD1 covers 8 bases. The CDR3 runs 14 residues. Trimming took 4 bases from V and 4 from J; bases not matched to a gene: 2. The V gene's germline CDR1 is ENHRY and CDR2 SYGVKD.

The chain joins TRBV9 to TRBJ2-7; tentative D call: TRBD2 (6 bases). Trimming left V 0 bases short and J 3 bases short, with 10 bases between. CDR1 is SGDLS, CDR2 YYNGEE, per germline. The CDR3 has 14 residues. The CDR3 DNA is TGTGCCAGCAGCGTAGACGTAGCGGTCTACGAGCAGTACTTC. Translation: CASSVDVAVYEQYF.

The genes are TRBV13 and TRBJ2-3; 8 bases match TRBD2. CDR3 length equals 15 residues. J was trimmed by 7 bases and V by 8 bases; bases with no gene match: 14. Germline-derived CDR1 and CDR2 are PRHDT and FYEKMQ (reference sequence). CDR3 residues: CASLRAGDHIYTQYF. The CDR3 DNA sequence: TGTGCCAGCCTCCGAGCGGGGGACCACATATATACGCAGTATTTT. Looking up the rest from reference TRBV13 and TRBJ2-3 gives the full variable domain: AAGVIQSPRHLIKEKRETATLKCYPIPRHDTVYWYQQGPGQDPQFLISFYEKMQSDKGSIPDRFSAQQFSDYHSELNMSSLELGDSALYFCASLRAGDHIYTQYFGPGTRLTVL.

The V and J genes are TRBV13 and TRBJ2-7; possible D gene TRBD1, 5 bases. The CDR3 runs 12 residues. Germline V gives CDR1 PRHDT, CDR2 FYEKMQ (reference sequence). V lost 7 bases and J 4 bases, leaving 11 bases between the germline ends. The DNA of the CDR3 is TGTGCCAGCACCGACAGAGCTTACGAGCAGTACTTC. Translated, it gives CASTDRAYEQYF.

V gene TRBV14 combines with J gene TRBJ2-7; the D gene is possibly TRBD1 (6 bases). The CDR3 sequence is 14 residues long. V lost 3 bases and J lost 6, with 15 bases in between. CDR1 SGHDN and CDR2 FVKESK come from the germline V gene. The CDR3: CASSHPRGGFEQYF. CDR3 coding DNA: TGTGCCAGCAGCCATCCCAGGGGCGGCTTCGAGCAGTACTTC.

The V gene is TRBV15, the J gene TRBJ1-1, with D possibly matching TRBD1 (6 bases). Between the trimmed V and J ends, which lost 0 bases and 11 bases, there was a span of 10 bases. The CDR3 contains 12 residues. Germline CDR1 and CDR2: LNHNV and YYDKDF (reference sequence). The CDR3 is CATSRDTGLAFF. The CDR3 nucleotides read TGTGCCACCAGCAGAGACACAGGGTTGGCTTTCTTT.

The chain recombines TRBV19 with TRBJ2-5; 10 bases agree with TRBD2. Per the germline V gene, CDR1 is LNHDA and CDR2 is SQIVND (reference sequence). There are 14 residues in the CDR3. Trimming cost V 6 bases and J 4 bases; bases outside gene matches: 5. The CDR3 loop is CASSLRTSGETQYF. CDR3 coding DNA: TGTGCCAGTAGCCTACGGACTAGCGGAGAGACCCAGTACTTC.

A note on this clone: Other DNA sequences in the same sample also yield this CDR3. The CDR3 loop reads CASRTGGGETQYF. DNA for the CDR3: TGTGCCAGCAGGACAGGGGGGGGAGAGACCCAGTACTTC. The genes are TRBV6-1 and TRBJ2-5; 9 nucleotides line up with TRBD1. This CDR3 contains 13 residues. Germline CDR1 MNHNS, CDR2 SASEGT. V gave up 6 bases and J gave up 4 bases; unmatched junction bases: 3.

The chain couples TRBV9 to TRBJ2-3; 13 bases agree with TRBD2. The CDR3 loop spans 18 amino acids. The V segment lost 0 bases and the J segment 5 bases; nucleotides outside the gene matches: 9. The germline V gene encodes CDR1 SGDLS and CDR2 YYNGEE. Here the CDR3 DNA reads TGTGCCAGCAGCGTAGGAGTACTAGCGGGAGGGGCTGGAGATACGCAGTATTTT. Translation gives CASSVGVLAGGAGDTQYF.